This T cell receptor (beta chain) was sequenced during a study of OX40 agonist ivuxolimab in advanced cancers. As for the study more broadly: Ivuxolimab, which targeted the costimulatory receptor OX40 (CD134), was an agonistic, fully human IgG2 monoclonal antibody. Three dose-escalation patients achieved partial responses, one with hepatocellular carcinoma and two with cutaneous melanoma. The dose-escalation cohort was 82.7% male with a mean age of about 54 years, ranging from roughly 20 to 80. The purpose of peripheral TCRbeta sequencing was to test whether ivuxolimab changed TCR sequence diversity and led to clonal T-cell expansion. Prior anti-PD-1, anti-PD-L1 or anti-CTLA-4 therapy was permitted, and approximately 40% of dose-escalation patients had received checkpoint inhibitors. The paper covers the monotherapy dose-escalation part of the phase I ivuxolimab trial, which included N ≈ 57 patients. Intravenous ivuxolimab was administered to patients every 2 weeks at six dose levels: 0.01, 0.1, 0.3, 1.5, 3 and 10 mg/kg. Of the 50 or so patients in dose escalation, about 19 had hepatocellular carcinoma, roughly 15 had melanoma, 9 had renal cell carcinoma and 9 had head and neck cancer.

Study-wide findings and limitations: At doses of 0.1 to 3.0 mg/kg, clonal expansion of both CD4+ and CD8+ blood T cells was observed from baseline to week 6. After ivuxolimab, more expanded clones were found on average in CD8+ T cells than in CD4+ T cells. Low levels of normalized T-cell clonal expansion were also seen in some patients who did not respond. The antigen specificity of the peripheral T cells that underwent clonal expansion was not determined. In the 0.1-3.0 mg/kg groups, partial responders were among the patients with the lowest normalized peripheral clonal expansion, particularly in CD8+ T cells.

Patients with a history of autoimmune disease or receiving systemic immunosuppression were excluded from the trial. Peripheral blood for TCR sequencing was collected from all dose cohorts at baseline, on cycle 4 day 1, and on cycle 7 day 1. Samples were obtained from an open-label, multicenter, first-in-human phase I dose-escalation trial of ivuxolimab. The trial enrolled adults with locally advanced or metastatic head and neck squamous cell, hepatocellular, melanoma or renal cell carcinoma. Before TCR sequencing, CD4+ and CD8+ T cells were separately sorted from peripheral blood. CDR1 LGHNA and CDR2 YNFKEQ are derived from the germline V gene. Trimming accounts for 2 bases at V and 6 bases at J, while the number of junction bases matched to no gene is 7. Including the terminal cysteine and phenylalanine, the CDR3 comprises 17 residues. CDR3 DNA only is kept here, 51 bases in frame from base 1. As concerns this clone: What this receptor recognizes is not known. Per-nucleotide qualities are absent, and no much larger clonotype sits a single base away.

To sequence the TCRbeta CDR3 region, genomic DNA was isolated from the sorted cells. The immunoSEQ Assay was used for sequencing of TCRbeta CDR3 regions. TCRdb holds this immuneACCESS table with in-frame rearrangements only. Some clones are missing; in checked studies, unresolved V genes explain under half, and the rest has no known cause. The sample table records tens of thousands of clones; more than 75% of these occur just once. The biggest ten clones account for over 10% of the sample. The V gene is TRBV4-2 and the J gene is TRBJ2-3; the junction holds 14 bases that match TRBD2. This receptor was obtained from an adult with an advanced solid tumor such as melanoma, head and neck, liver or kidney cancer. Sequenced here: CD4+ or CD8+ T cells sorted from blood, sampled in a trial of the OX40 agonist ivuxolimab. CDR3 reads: CASSQPGLAGASDTQYF. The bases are TGTGCCAGCAGCCAACCGGGACTAGCGGGAGCGTCTGATACGCAGTATTTT.